The clone carrying this TCR beta chain turned up a few times. These data belong to a study of T-cell memory formation after mild COVID-19. Study-wide background: Largely, the TCR clusters proved donor specific.

One entry per CDR3 protein results from TCRdb running MiXCR on the 5' RACE reads. The table lists some 600,000 distinct CDR3 sequences, 17% of them singletons. Source material: PBMCs or a T cell subset sorted from them (not recorded which). The clonotype was recovered from an adult woman who had mild COVID-19 (a few samples of this study predate the infection). Cell type and time point are not known.

For the CDR3, the DNA is TGCGCCAGCAGCTCCGGACACACTCCCGGCGAGCAGTACTTC. This encodes CASSSGHTPGEQYF. This chain links TRBV5-1 with TRBJ2-7; D is perhaps TRBD1 (5 bases). From germline, CDR1 is SGHRS and CDR2 YFSETQ. The CDR3 length is 14 residues. Trimming left V 3 bases short and J 6 bases short, with 16 bases between.